Below, one T cell receptor beta chain is given with its context. Its specificity is not known. V was shortened by 5 bases and J by 3 bases, with 18 bases between the two germline ends. Germline V gives CDR1 MGHRA, CDR2 YSYEKL. The CDR3 sequence is 16 residues long. The record originates from a study of shared clonotypes between healthy human individuals. The wider study: Donors had three CD4 naive, three CD4 memory, two CD8 naive and one CD8 memory plate apiece. Study-wide points: Rarefaction analysis demonstrated incomplete sorted-subset sequencing notwithstanding large depth. Exclusively blood specimens were collected; tissue repertoires likely differ.

The table came from immunoSEQ multiplex PCR; TCRdb's copy has only in-frame clones and leaves some out. The sample contains approximately 810,000 clones, about 91% of which appear only once. Naive CD8 cells lacked CD45RO and underwent positive selection for CCR7, leaving out terminally differentiated effector memory CD45RA+ cells. All participating donors were Caucasian adults from Nashville, Tennessee. This clonotype was sampled from a man aged 30-40 years in good health. Sample: naive CD8+ T cells sorted from blood. The chain combines TRBV4-1 with TRBJ2-3, with D perhaps TRBD2 (5 bases). The chain's CDR3 is CASSSREAYSTDTQYF. The CDR3 bases are TGCGCCAGCAGCTCCCGGGAAGCCTACTCAACAGATACGCAGTATTTT.